The next 13 T cell receptor beta chains were all read from a single sample in a study of shared clonotypes between healthy human individuals. Produced via immunoSEQ multiplex PCR; TCRdb's table is partial and in-frame only. Of about 1.1 million clones in the sample, about 80% were seen once. The sample comprised memory CD4+ T cells from PBMCs. The subset denotes: CD45RA-negative fraction. Source of these receptors: a man aged 18 to 30 in good health. Some clones in this sample may be carry-over from other donors' samples.

The V call is TRBV7-2, the J call TRBJ1-5; D not resolved. The CDR3 is 13 residues long. Trimming took 2 bases from V and 3 from J, leaving 5 bases between them. From germline, CDR1 is SGHTA and CDR2 FQGNSA. CDR3 residues: CASSLRNNQPQHF. CDR3 sequence (DNA): TGTGCCAGCAGCTTACGTAACAATCAGCCCCAGCATTTT.

The V and J genes are TRBV27 and TRBJ2-2; no clear D. Trimming took off 2 bases at V and 6 bases at J, with 10 bases between the two ends. The germline V gene encodes CDR1 MNHEY and CDR2 SMNVEV (reference sequence). The length of the CDR3 is 14 residues. The CDR3 loop reads CASSLLGAPGELFF. DNA for the CDR3: TGTGCCAGCAGTTTACTAGGAGCTCCCGGGGAGCTGTTTTTT.

This clone was seen a few times. The V and J genes are TRBV7-2 and TRBJ2-1; weak D call: TRBD1 (6 bases). V dropped 5 bases and J dropped 5 bases, with 22 bases sitting between them. The CDR3 consists of 17 residues. The germline V gene encodes CDR1 SGHTA and CDR2 FQGNSA. This chain's CDR3 is CASSPPPIGGWDNEQFF. The DNA of the CDR3 is TGTGCCAGCAGCCCCCCCCCTATAGGGGGATGGGACAATGAGCAGTTCTTC.

The chain carries TRBV11-1 and TRBJ1-1, with D possibly TRBD1 on 6 matching bases. In germline, CDR1 is SGHAT, CDR2 FQDESV (reference sequence). This CDR3 has 14 residues. Trimming removed 5 bases at V and 5 bases at J, with 15 bases between. The CDR3 region has the DNA TGTGCCAGCAGCCCGAGACAGGTGGCGACTGAAGCTTTCTTT. It translates to CASSPRQVATEAFF.

This chain links TRBV5-1 with TRBJ2-7, with TRBD1 identical over 8 bases. CDR1 and CDR2 from the germline V gene are SGHRS and YFSETQ. This CDR3 comprises 16 residues. After removal of 0 bases from V and 2 bases from J, the junction contained 7 bases not matched to a gene. This chain's CDR3 is CASSLVRTGSTYEQYF. CDR3 DNA sequence: TGCGCCAGCAGCTTGGTAAGGACAGGGTCTACCTACGAGCAGTACTTC.

This clone was seen just once. Other DNA sequences from this sample encode an identical CDR3 as well. This chain links TRBV28 with TRBJ2-7; TRBD2 agrees at 13 bases. J lost 2 bases, V lost 5 bases, and 6 bases had no gene match. This CDR3 region has 16 residues. Germline CDR1 and CDR2: MDHEN and SYDVKM. CDR3 region: CASSPAGTSGTYEQYF. The CDR3 DNA follows: TGTGCCAGCAGTCCCGCCGGGACTAGCGGGACCTACGAGCAGTACTTC.

As regards this clone: Other nucleotide sequences from this sample produce the same CDR3. The J gene is TRBJ2-7, the V gene TRBV13; 7 nucleotides agree with TRBD1. The CDR3 runs 15 residues. V lost 5 bases, J lost 1 base, and 8 bases stayed unmatched. CDR1 and CDR2 from the germline V gene are PRHDT and FYEKMQ (reference sequence). CDR3 protein: CASSPTGLRSYEQYF. In DNA form, the CDR3 reads TGTGCCAGCAGCCCGACAGGGCTAAGGTCCTACGAGCAGTACTTC.

The gene calls are TRBV11-2 and TRBJ2-5, with 9 bases matching TRBD1. CDR1 is SGHAT and CDR2 is FQNNGV in the germline V gene. Trimming removed 8 bases from V and 2 bases from J; junction bases left unmatched: 9. This CDR3 has 15 residues. CDR3 amino acids: CASGLDRGDQETQYF. Here the CDR3 DNA reads TGTGCCAGCGGACTTGACAGGGGGGATCAAGAGACCCAGTACTTC.

The J gene is TRBJ1-2, the V gene TRBV19; D unclear. Trimming left V 3 bases short and J 3 bases short, with 5 bases between. From germline, CDR1 is LNHDA and CDR2 SQIVND (reference sequence). The CDR3 runs to 12 residues. CDR3 DNA sequence: TGTGCCAGTAGTATGAGGGACTATGGCTACACCTTC. Its protein product is CASSMRDYGYTF.

This sequence joins TRBV7-6 and TRBJ1-5; 12 nucleotides agree with TRBD1. The CDR3 runs to 16 residues. The germline gives CDR1 SGHVS, CDR2 FNYEAQ. The V gene end was trimmed by 5 bases and the J gene end by 3 bases; junction bases not matched to a gene: 5. The CDR3 loop reads CASSVGTGGPNQPQHF. CDR3 DNA: TGTGCCAGCAGCGTCGGGACAGGGGGCCCCAATCAGCCCCAGCATTTT.

This chain links TRBV14 with TRBJ2-3; TRBD1 might be the D (5 bases). V was clipped by 4 bases and J by 2 bases, with 10 bases between them. Germline CDR1 SGHDN, CDR2 FVKESK. This CDR3 has 14 residues. CDR3 nucleotides: TGTGCCAGCAGCCCGCCTGGGGCCACAGATACGCAGTATTTT. Protein sequence: CASSPPGATDTQYF.

The genes are TRBV28 and TRBJ1-2; no clear D gene. V lost 4 bases and J 2 bases, leaving 20 bases between the germline ends. The CDR3 covers 17 residues. Germline V gene data show CDR1 as MDHEN and CDR2 as SYDVKM. Written as DNA, the CDR3 is TGTGCCAGCAGTTCCCCGCGCCCAAAGGACCGAAACTATGGCTACACCTTC. Translated: CASSSPRPKDRNYGYTF.

Here the CDR3 DNA reads TGTGCCAGCACGGGGGGGCGGGAAGAGACCCAGTACTTC. The encoded protein is CASTGGREETQYF. The gene calls are TRBV6-5 and TRBJ2-5; 8 nucleotides align to TRBD2. The germline V gene has CDR1 MNHEY and CDR2 SVGAGI. V shed 7 bases, J shed 3 bases, and the junction held 4 bases outside the gene matches. The CDR3 is made up of 13 amino acids.